This T cell receptor (beta chain) was retrieved from a study of blood T cell repertoires in COVID-19. In the study overall: Sites in the United States, Italy and Spain provided acute and convalescent COVID-19 samples. T cells, B-cell-depleted T cells, or PBMCs supplied cDNA or gDNA.

The CDR3 spans 15 residues. Trimming took off 1 base at V and 9 bases at J, with 13 bases between the two ends. Germline V gene sequence: CDR1 SGHTA, CDR2 FQGNSA. Authors' processing steps: Reference gene primer amplification yielded estimated nucleated cell counts. Only in-frame clones appear in the TCRdb table, and some are missing; sequencing was by immunoSEQ multiplex PCR. Clonal size and the V and J genes are those of that table, whereas D and trimming came from the DNA. Of 100,000 to 150,000 clones in the sample, over 80% are singletons; the top ten hold about 11%. Sequencing was done on a sample of peripheral blood. The rearrangement links TRBV7-2 to TRBJ1-6; D might be TRBD1 (5 bases). The receptor was derived from a man aged 55 to 70 with acute or convalescent COVID-19. The DNA for the CDR3 is TGTGCCAGCAGCTTAGATACGGGGGGAGGTTCACCCCTCCACTTT. This gives the protein CASSLDTGGGSPLHF.